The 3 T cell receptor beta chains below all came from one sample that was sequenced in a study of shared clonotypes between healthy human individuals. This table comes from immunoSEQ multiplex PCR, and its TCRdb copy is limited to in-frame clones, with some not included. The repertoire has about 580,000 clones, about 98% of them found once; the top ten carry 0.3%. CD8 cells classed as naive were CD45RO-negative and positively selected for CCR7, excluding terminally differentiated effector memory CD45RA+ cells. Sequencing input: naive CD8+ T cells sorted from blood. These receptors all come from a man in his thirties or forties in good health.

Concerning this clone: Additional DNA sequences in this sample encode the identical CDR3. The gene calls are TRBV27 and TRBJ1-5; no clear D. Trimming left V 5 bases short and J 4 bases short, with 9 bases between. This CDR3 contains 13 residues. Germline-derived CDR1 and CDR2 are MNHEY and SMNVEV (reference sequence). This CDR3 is CASSLGRNQPQHF. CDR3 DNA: TGTGCCAGCAGTCTGGGAAGAAATCAGCCCCAGCATTTT.

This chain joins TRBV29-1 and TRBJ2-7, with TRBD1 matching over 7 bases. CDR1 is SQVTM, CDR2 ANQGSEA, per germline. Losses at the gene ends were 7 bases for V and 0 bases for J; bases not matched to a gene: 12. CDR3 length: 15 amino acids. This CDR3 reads CSAVTGISSSYEQYF. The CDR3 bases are TGCAGCGCTGTGACAGGGATCTCGAGCTCCTACGAGCAGTACTTC.

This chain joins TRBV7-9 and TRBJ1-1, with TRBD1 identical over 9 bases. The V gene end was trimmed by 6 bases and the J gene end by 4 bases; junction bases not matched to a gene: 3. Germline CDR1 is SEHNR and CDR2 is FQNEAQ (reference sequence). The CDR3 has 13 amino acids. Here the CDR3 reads CASRQGAGTEAFF. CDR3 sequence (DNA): TGTGCCAGCAGACAGGGGGCCGGCACTGAAGCTTTCTTT.